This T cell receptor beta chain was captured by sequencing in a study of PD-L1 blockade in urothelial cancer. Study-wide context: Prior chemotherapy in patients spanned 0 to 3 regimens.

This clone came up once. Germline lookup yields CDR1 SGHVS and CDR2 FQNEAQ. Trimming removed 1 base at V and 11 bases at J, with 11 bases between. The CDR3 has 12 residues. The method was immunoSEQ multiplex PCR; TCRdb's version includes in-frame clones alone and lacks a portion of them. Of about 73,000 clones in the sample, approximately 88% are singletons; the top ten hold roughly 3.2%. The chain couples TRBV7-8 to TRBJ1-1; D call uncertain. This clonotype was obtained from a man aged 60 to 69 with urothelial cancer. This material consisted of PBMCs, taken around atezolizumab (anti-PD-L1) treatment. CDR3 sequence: CASSLVFLEAFF. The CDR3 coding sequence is TGTGCCAGCAGCTTAGTGTTCCTGGAGGCTTTCTTT.